Following are 15 T cell receptor beta chains from one sample sequenced in a study of early T cells in non-severe SARS-CoV-2 infection. TCRdb reanalysed the 5' RACE reads using MiXCR and keeps one entry per CDR3 protein. The table records around 80,000 distinct CDR3 sequences, 13% of them present only once. The sequenced sample consisted of whole blood. The receptor set was obtained from an adult who was a healthcare worker with PCR-confirmed SARS-CoV-2 infection or an uninfected control (not recorded which).

The chain uses TRBV6-5 and TRBJ1-6; D is unclear. Germline V gene data show CDR1 as MNHEY and CDR2 as SVGAGI. Trimming cost V 0 bases and J 3 bases, with 9 bases left between them. The CDR3 runs 16 residues. The DNA for the CDR3 is TGTGCCAGCAGTTACTCGCCCTCTTTCTATAATTCACCCCTCCACTTT. This translates into CASSYSPSFYNSPLHF.

The J gene is TRBJ1-2, the V gene TRBV5-4, with unresolved D. This CDR3 contains 15 residues. Germline CDR1 is SGHNT and CDR2 is YYREEE (reference sequence). V lost 6 bases and J lost 4, with 19 bases in between. CDR3 in amino acids: CASNWDLRGGYGYTF. CDR3 coding DNA: TGTGCCAGCAATTGGGATTTGCGGGGTGGCTATGGCTACACCTTC.

With regard to this clonotype: A much more abundant neighbour one base away suggests this may be a read error. V and J are TRBV28 and TRBJ2-4; D is undetermined. This CDR3 region has 16 residues. Germline V gene lookup returns CDR1 MDHEN and CDR2 SYDVKM. The CDR3 sequence: CASSLRPSMAKNIRYF. The CDR3 DNA sequence: TGTGCCAGCAGTTTGAGGCCCTCTATGGCCAAAAACATTCGGTACTTC.

This clonotype has just a few counts. As DNA, the CDR3 is TGTGCCAGCAGTTTGGCAGGGAGGGATGGCTACACCTTC. Its protein is CASSLAGRDGYTF. The chain carries TRBV12-3 or TRBV12-4 and TRBJ1-2; TRBD1 is a possible D gene (5 bases). The CDR3 covers 13 residues. V lost 3 bases, J lost 6 bases, and 11 bases lay in between.

V is TRBV28 and J is TRBJ2-4; no clear D gene. V lost 5 bases to trimming and J lost 2 bases, with 10 bases between them. The CDR3 is 14 amino acids. The germline V gene has CDR1 MDHEN and CDR2 SYDVKM. The CDR3 is CASSPTGSKNIQYF. As DNA, the CDR3 is TGTGCCAGCAGTCCGACGGGCTCCAAAAACATTCAGTACTTC.

This clonotype was found a few times. This chain uses TRBV20-1 with TRBJ2-1, with 7 bases identical to TRBD2. The CDR3 totals 14 residues. Germline V gives CDR1 DFQATT, CDR2 SNEGSKA (reference sequence). V lost 1 base to trimming and J lost 3 bases; unmatched junction nucleotides: 3. CDR3 nucleotide sequence: TGCAGTGCTAGAGTTCCTAGCGGCTACAATGAGCAGTTCTTC. Translation gives CSARVPSGYNEQFF.

The chain combines TRBV3-1 with TRBJ2-1; TRBD2 might be the D (6 bases). The CDR3 has 16 amino acids. Germline V gene sequence: CDR1 LGHDT, CDR2 YNNKEL (reference sequence). V dropped 0 bases and J dropped 2 bases, with 11 bases sitting between them. The CDR3 region is CASSQDHSGPYNEQFF. For the CDR3, the DNA is TGTGCCAGCAGCCAAGATCATAGCGGACCCTACAATGAGCAGTTCTTC.

The chain uses TRBV7-6 and TRBJ2-3; no clear D. The ends were cut back, 5 bases at V and 6 bases at J, with 6 bases in the middle. Germline loops: CDR1 SGHVS, CDR2 FNYEAQ. This CDR3 spans 11 amino acids. CDR3 DNA: TGTGCCAGCAGCAAAGCGGATACGCAGTATTTT. Translation gives CASSKADTQYF.

This clonotype has a count of ten or more. J is TRBJ2-6 and V is TRBV2, with TRBD1 matching 10 bases. CDR1 is SNHLY and CDR2 is FYNNEI in the germline V gene. The CDR3 runs 19 residues. J gave up 0 bases and V 6 bases, and 11 bases lay outside the gene matches. Written as DNA, the CDR3 is TGTGCCAGCAGGCCCTTAGGGACAGGGGCCCTCTCTGGGGCCAACGTCCTGACTTTC. This encodes CASRPLGTGALSGANVLTF.

A few counts support this clonotype. The chain couples TRBV2 to TRBJ2-7; D gene uncertain. The CDR3 consists of 15 residues. Germline V lookup: CDR1 SNHLY, CDR2 FYNNEI. V was clipped by 2 bases and J by 2 bases, with 13 bases between them. CDR3 nucleotides: TGTGCCAGCAGTGAAAGGTGGGGAAGGCCCTACGAGCAGTACTTC. Amino acids: CASSERWGRPYEQYF.

The chain joins TRBV15 to TRBJ1-1, with 7 nucleotides matching TRBD1. CDR1 LNHNV and CDR2 YYDKDF come from the germline V gene (reference sequence). The CDR3 length is 15 residues. With V trimmed by 0 bases and J by 9 bases, 10 bases remained unmatched. CDR3 amino acids: CATSRELRQGGQAFF. In nucleotides, the CDR3 is TGTGCCACCAGCAGAGAACTCCGGCAGGGGGGCCAAGCTTTCTTT. The whole variable domain, filled in from reference TRBV15 and TRBJ1-1, reads DAMVIQNPRYQVTQFGKPVTLSCSQTLNHNVMYWYQQKSSQAPKLLFHYYDKDFNNEADTPDNFQSRRPNTSFCFLDIRSPGLGDTAMYLCATSRELRQGGQAFFGQGTRLTVV.

This clonotype was counted a few times. The chain carries TRBV10-2 and TRBJ2-3; D remains ambiguous. CDR1 and CDR2 from the germline V gene are WSHSY and SAAADI. Between the trimmed V and J ends, which lost 6 bases and 5 bases, there was a span of 6 bases. The CDR3 consists of 11 residues. CDR3 coding DNA: TGCGCCAGCAGCGAGGTAGATACGCAGTATTTT. Protein sequence: CASSEVDTQYF.

This clonotype was found a few times. The chain recombines TRBV7-2 with TRBJ1-1, with 8 positions matching TRBD1. V dropped 4 bases and J dropped 8; count of bases not matched to a gene: 3. This CDR3 comprises 12 residues. Germline CDR1 and CDR2: SGHTA and FQGNSA. CDR3 coding DNA: TGTGCCAGCAGCTGGACAGGGACGGAAGCTTTCTTT. It specifies CASSWTGTEAFF.

This clonotype was detected only a few times. The chain joins TRBV25-1 to TRBJ2-7; the D gene could be TRBD1 or TRBD2 (5 bases each). The CDR3 runs to 14 residues. The germline V and J ends were trimmed by 3 bases and 2 bases, with 11 bases remaining between them. CDR1 and CDR2 from the germline V gene are MGHDK and SYGVNS. CDR3 in amino acids: CASSEAGSPYEQYF. The CDR3 DNA reads as TGTGCCAGCAGTGAGGCAGGGAGCCCCTACGAGCAGTACTTC.

In DNA form, the CDR3 reads TGCAGTGCTAGTCCCCTGGACTTTTACAATGAGCAGTTCTTC. Residues: CSASPLDFYNEQFF. The chain is built from TRBV20-1 and TRBJ2-1; tentatively, D is TRBD2 (5 bases). V lost 3 bases, J lost 4 bases, and 13 bases lay in between. This CDR3 is 14 amino acids long. Looked up from germline, CDR1 is DFQATT and CDR2 is SNEGSKA (reference sequence).